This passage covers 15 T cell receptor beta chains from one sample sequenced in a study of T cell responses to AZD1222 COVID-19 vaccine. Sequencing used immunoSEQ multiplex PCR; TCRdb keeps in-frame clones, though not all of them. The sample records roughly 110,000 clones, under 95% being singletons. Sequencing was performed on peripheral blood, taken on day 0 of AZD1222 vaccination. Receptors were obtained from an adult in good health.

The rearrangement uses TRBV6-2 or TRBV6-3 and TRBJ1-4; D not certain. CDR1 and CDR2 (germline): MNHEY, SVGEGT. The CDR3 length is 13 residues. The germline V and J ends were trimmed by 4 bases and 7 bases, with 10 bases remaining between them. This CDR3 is CASSWFRVEKLFF. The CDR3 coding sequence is TGTGCCAGCAGTTGGTTCCGCGTTGAAAAACTGTTTTTT.

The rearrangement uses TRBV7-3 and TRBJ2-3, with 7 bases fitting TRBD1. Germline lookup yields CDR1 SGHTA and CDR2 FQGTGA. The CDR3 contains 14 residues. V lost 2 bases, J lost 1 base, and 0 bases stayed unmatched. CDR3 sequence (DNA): TGTGCCAGCAGCTTAGACAGGGGCACAGATACGCAGTATTTT. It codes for CASSLDRGTDTQYF.

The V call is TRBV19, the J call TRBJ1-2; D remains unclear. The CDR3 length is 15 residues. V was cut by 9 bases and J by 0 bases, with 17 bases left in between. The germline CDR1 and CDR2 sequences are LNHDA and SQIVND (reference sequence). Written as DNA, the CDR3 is TGTGCCAGCCAAGGTCAATCCCCAGCTAACTATGGCTACACCTTC. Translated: CASQGQSPANYGYTF.

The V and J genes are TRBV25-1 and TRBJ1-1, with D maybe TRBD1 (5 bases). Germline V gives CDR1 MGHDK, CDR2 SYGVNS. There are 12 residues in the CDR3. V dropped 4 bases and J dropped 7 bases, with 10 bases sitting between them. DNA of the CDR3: TGTGCCAGCAGTGTCACAGGAGGTGAAGCTTTCTTT. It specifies CASSVTGGEAFF.

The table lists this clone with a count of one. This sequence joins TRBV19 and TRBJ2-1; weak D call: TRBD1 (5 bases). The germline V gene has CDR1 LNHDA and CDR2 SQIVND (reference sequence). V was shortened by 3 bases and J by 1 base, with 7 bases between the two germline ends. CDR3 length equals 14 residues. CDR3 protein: CASSIQGSYNEQFF. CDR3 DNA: TGTGCCAGTAGTATTCAGGGTTCCTACAATGAGCAGTTCTTC.

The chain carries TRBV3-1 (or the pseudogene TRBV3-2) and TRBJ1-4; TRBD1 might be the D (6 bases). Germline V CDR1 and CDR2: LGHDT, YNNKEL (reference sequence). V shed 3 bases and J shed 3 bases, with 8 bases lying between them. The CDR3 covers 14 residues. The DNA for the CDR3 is TGTGCCAGCAGCCACAGACAGGCTAATGAAAAACTGTTTTTT. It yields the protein CASSHRQANEKLFF.

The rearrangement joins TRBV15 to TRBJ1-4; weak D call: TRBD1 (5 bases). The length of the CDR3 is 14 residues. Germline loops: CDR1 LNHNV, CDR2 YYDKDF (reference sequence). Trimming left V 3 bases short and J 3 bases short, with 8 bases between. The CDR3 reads CATSRRGANEKLFF. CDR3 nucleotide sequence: TGTGCCACCAGCAGGAGGGGAGCTAATGAAAAACTGTTTTTT.

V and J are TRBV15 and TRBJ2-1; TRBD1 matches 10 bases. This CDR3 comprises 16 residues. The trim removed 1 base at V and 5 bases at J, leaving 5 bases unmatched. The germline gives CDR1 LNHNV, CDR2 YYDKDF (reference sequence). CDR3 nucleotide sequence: TGTGCCACCAGCAGAGCCTCCGGGACAGGGGACAATGAGCAGTTCTTC. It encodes CATSRASGTGDNEQFF.

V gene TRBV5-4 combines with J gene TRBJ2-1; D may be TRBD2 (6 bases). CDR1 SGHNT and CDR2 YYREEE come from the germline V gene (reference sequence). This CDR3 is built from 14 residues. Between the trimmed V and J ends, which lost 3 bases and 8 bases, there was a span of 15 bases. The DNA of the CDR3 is TGTGCCAGCAGCTCAGGCGGGGTCTTGGATGAGCAGTTCTTC. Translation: CASSSGGVLDEQFF.

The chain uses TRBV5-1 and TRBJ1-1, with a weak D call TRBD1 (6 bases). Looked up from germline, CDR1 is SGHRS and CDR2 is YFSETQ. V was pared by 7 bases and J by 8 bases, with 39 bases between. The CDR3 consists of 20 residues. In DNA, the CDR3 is TGCGCCAGCCCAACTACCCCCGTGCAGGGGCGAACCATTTTTCTCCCAGAAGCTTTCTTT. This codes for CASPTTPVQGRTIFLPEAFF.

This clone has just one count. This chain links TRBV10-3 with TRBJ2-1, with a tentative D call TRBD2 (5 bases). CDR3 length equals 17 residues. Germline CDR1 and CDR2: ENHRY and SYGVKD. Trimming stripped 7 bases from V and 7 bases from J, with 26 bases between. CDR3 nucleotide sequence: TGTGCCATCACCGTGGAAGTCCGGGGTGTTCTTCGTAATGAGCAGTTCTTC. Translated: CAITVEVRGVLRNEQFF.

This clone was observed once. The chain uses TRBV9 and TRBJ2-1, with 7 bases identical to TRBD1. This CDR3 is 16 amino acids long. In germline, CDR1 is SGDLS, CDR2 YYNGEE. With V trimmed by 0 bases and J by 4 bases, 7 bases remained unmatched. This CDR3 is CASSVVGQVTYNEQFF. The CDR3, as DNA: TGTGCCAGCAGCGTAGTTGGACAGGTTACTTACAATGAGCAGTTCTTC.

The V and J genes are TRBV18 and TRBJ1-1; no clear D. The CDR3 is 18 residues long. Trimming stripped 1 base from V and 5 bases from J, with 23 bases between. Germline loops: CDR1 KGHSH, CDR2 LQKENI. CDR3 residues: CASSPLLPGHNSGTEAFF. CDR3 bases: TGTGCCAGCTCACCACTCTTACCGGGTCATAACTCGGGGACTGAAGCTTTCTTT.

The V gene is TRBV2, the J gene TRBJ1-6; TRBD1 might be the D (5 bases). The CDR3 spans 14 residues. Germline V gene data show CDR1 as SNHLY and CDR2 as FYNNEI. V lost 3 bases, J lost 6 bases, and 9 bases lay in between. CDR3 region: CASSDSGSNSPLHF. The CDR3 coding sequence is TGTGCCAGCAGTGACTCAGGGAGTAATTCACCCCTCCACTTT.

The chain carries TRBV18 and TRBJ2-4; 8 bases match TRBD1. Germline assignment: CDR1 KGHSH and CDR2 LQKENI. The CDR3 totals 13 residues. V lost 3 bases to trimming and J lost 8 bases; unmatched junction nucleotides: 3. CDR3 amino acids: CASSPTTGDIQYF. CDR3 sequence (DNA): TGTGCCAGCTCACCGACGACAGGGGACATTCAGTACTTC.